These T cell receptor beta chains were read from a single sample in a study of identical twins. TCRdb used MiXCR to reprocess the 5' RACE reads, holding one entry per CDR3 protein. The data contain about 200,000 distinct CDR3 sequences, roughly 9.4% of them seen just once; the ten biggest clones take up about 5%. The sequencing input was memory (CD45RO+) T cells sorted from blood. The receptors were gathered from a young woman in good health. Both conserved end residues are part of each CDR3. A D gene is named only where the DNA matches it firmly. Size is omitted from some rows. Given values are once, few, many or a class for expanded clones.

few	.	TRBV18	TRBJ1-3	TGTGCCAGCTCACTCAGGGACCCCCCTGGAAACACCATATATTTT	CASSLRDPPGNTIYF
many	.	TRBV2	TRBJ1-2	TGTGCCAGCAGTGTGACAGGCAACTATGGCTACACCTTC	CASSVTGNYGYTF
.	TRBD2	TRBV12-3/TRBV12-4	TRBJ2-7	TGTGCCAGCAGTTTACCCGGACTAGCGGGAAAGCACGAGCAGTACTTC	CASSLPGLAGKHEQYF
.	TRBD2	TRBV12-3/TRBV12-4	TRBJ2-1	TGTGCCAGCACCGTCTGGGGTAGCGGGAACAATGAGCAGTTCTTC	CASTVWGSGNNEQFF
few	.	TRBV2	TRBJ2-1	TGTGCCAGCAGTCCGGTAGGCAATGAGCAGTTCTTC	CASSPVGNEQFF
.	TRBD2	TRBV20-1	TRBJ2-1	TGCAGTGCTAGAGATCCGGGCCTAGCGGGGAGGAATGAGCAGTTCTTC	CSARDPGLAGRNEQFF
few	TRBD2	TRBV5-6	TRBJ2-5	TGTGCCAGCACCAAGCTTGATCGGCTAGCGGGAGGAGCAGAGACCCAGTACTTC	CASTKLDRLAGGAETQYF
.	TRBD1	TRBV4-3	TRBJ2-2	TGCGCCAGCAGCCAAGCCCAGGGGGCATATACCGGGGAGCTGTTTTTT	CASSQAQGAYTGELFF
few	.	TRBV18	TRBJ2-6	TGTGCCAGCTCACCCGCATCTGGGGCCAACGTCCTGACTTTC	CASSPASGANVLTF
few	.	TRBV3-1	TRBJ2-7	TGTGCCAGCAGCCAAGACGTCCCAGGGGACTACGAGCAGTACTTC	CASSQDVPGDYEQYF
many	.	TRBV5-1	TRBJ2-1	TGCGCCAGCAGCTTGGACAGCTACAATGAGCAGTTCTTC	CASSLDSYNEQFF
few	.	TRBV18	TRBJ2-3	TGTGCCAGCTCAAAGGGGGACGCGGGCGATACGCAGTATTTT	CASSKGDAGDTQYF
few	.	TRBV12-3/TRBV12-4	TRBJ2-2	TGTGCCAGCAGTTCGACGGTGGGCACCGGGGAGCTGTTTTTT	CASSSTVGTGELFF
.	TRBD2	TRBV5-1	TRBJ2-3	TGCGCCAGCAGCTTAGGACTAGCGGGATTTGCAGATACGCAGTATTTT	CASSLGLAGFADTQYF
.	TRBD2	TRBV7-9	TRBJ2-7	TGTGCCAGCAGCACACGGACTAGCGGGGACGAGCAGTACTTC	CASSTRTSGDEQYF
.	.	TRBV20-1	TRBJ2-5	TGCAGTGCTAGCGACAGTGCGATAGAGACCCAGTACTTC	CSASDSAIETQYF
few	TRBD2	TRBV11-2	TRBJ2-1	TGTGCCAGCAGCCAGGGACTAGCGAAATACAATGAGCAGTTCTTC	CASSQGLAKYNEQFF
many	TRBD1	TRBV12-3/TRBV12-4	TRBJ1-5	TGTGCCAGCAGTTTACAGGGGGCTTTAGGTCAGCCCCAGCATTTT	CASSLQGALGQPQHF
few	TRBD2	TRBV7-2	TRBJ2-4	TGTGCCAGCAGCTTAGCCAGTGGCGGGAGTAACATTCAGTACTTC	CASSLASGGSNIQYF
.	.	TRBV3-1	TRBJ2-5	TGTGCCAGCAGCCAAGGAGGGGTTAACCTGCGCACCCAGTACTTC	CASSQGGVNLRTQYF
few	.	TRBV7-7	TRBJ2-2	TGTGCCAGCAGCTTGCAGGCGTCCTTGAACACCGGGGAGCTGTTTTTT	CASSLQASLNTGELFF
.	.	TRBV7-2	TRBJ2-7	TGTGCCAGCAGCTCAGACACCTCCTACGAGCAGTACTTC	CASSSDTSYEQYF
few	.	TRBV3-1	TRBJ2-3	TGTGCCAGCAGCCAAGGGTTGACAGCCACAGATACGCAGTATTTT	CASSQGLTATDTQYF
few	TRBD2	TRBV6-1	TRBJ2-3	TGTGCCAGCAGTCCGACGCTAGCGGTCGGCACAGATACGCAGTATTTT	CASSPTLAVGTDTQYF
many	TRBD1	TRBV5-1	TRBJ2-3	TGCGCCAGCAGCTTCCTACAGGGGGCGCCGACAGATACGCAGTATTTT	CASSFLQGAPTDTQYF
many	.	TRBV12-3/TRBV12-4	TRBJ2-3	TGTGCCAGCAGGCCGGACGGGACTTATACGCAGTATTTT	CASRPDGTYTQYF
.	.	TRBV28	TRBJ1-5	TGTGCCAGCAGTTTCGAACAGCCCCAGCATTTT	CASSFEQPQHF
.	.	TRBV29-1	TRBJ2-3	TGCAGCGTTGTTCAAGACAGCAATACGCAGTATTTT	CSVVQDSNTQYF
few	.	TRBV7-2	TRBJ2-3	TGTGCCAGCAGCGAAGGGCTAGGAGGCGGTACGCAGTATTTT	CASSEGLGGGTQYF
.	TRBD2	TRBV7-3	TRBJ2-3	TGTGCCAGCAGCTTAAAGAGCGGGGGGTTAGATACGCAGTATTTT	CASSLKSGGLDTQYF
many	TRBD1	TRBV20-1	TRBJ2-7	TGCAGTGCTACTCGGGACAGGGGATACGAGCAGTACTTC	CSATRDRGYEQYF
.	TRBD2	TRBV6-1	TRBJ2-1	TGTGCCAGCAGGGACCGGACTAGCGGTGATCTGAGGGATGAGCAGTTCTTC	CASRDRTSGDLRDEQFF
many	.	TRBV24-1	TRBJ2-1	TGTGCCACCAGTGATTTTGAACGGGAAACCTACAATGAGCAGTTCTTC	CATSDFERETYNEQFF
.	.	TRBV15	TRBJ2-2	TGTGCCACCAGCAGCCCCAGGGGCGGGGAGCTGTTTTTT	CATSSPRGGELFF
once	TRBD1	TRBV4-2	TRBJ2-6	TGTGCCAGCAGCCCCTGGACAGGGGGGACGTGGGGGGCCAACGTCCTGACTTTC	CASSPWTGGTWGANVLTF
.	TRBD1	TRBV29-1	TRBJ1-6	TGCAGCGCCTTGACAGGGGATAATTCACCCCTCCACTTT	CSALTGDNSPLHF
many	.	TRBV20-1	TRBJ1-2	TGCAGTGCTAGAGACGGGGTCGGCTATGGCTACACCTTC	CSARDGVGYGYTF
few	.	TRBV4-3	TRBJ1-4	TGCGCCAGCAGCCCTACAGTAAGGAGGGAAAAACTGTTTTTT	CASSPTVRREKLFF
.	TRBD2	TRBV20-1	TRBJ2-1	TGCAGTGCTAGACTAGCGGCCAAACACAATGAGCAGTTCTTC	CSARLAAKHNEQFF